Described below is a single T cell receptor beta chain sequence and its context. The data belong to a study of blood T cell repertoires in COVID-19. Study at large: Whether acute or convalescent, the COVID-19 samples came from the United States, Italy and Spain.

How the authors handled the data: Estimation of nucleated cell counts relied on the amplification of reference gene primers. TCRdb's table, derived via immunoSEQ multiplex PCR, lists solely in-frame clones and lacks some. For V, J and clone size, that table is used; D and trimming come from the DNA. The data show 200,000 to 250,000 clones, less than 85% seen once. Sample: peripheral blood. The clonotype comes from a woman older than 75 with COVID-19, enrolled during active disease.

CDR3 region: CASSARRQGGFGEQFF. The DNA of the CDR3 is TGTGCCAGCAGTGCTAGGAGACAGGGAGGATTTGGTGAGCAGTTCTTC. The chain employs TRBV25-1 and TRBJ2-1, with a possible D match to TRBD1 (7 bases). V lost 4 bases to trimming and J lost 9 bases, with 22 bases between them. The CDR3 length is 16 residues. CDR1 and CDR2 from the germline V gene are MGHDK and SYGVNS.